This T cell receptor (beta chain) is drawn from a study of Ad26.COV2.S vaccination and SARS-CoV-2 variants. Overall study results and limits: Ad26.COV2.S recipients had broader spike-specific TCRs (P = 0.0014). Total responses of T cells may have been underestimated by the analyses of TCR breadth and depth.

A note on this clone: Its cognate antigen is unknown.

Treatment specified: some 20 received Ad26.COV2.S at low or high dose, single or two shots; about 5 received placebo; per-sample allocation not given. Following the first vaccine or placebo injection, samples were taken on day 63. Profiling relied on immunoSEQ multiplex PCR, and the TCRdb table lists in-frame clones only, not all of them. The sample lists about 320,000 clones, about 86% occurring once. This clonotype was obtained from a person aged 18 to 59 who received the Ad26.COV2.S COVID-19 vaccine or a placebo. The source material was peripheral blood, sampled in a trial of Ad26.COV2.S vaccine versus placebo.

The CDR3 is CAWSRQKNQPQHF. The CDR3 DNA sequence: TGTGCCTGGAGCCGGCAGAAGAATCAGCCCCAGCATTTT. The chain joins TRBV30 to TRBJ1-5, with unresolved D. Per germline, CDR1 GTSNPN and CDR2 SVGIG (reference sequence). This CDR3 region has 13 residues. V dropped 3 bases and J dropped 4 bases, with 10 bases sitting between them. The full variable domain, rest sourced from reference TRBV30 and TRBJ1-5, is SQTIHQWPATLVQPVGSPLSLECTVEGTSNPNLYWYRQAAGRGLQLLFYSVGIGQISSEVPQNLSASRPQDRQFILSSKKLLLSDSGFYLCAWSRQKNQPQHFGDGTRLSIL.